This T cell receptor (beta chain) derives from a study of blood T cells in healthy people across ages (dated by TCRdb to between 2014 and 2016). For the study in its entirety: In model experiments, template switching captured about one uniquely barcoded TCR beta cDNA molecule for every two T cells. Age-related changes in TCR beta repertoire diversity were measured in the study by deep sequencing normalized with unique cDNA molecular identifiers. Four age groups were formed from the donors: young (average roughly 15 years), middle-aged (approximately 40), aged (62) and long-lived (more than 75). To avoid experimental bias, donors of different ages were randomly spread across the sequencing lanes. The study analyzed two additional independent replicas of 1 million unique cDNA reads from the same blood draw for two donors, one aged 18 to 30 and one aged 80 or older. Points the paper makes about the study in general: Observed TCR beta diversity per million T cells fell roughly linearly with age, and a significant reduction was already apparent by age roughly 40. Observed TCR beta diversity correlated strongly with the percentage of naive T cells measured by flow cytometry. Because profiling used bulk unsorted PBMCs, naive and antigen-experienced compartments could not be compared conclusively. Total diversity estimates from one million sequenced T cells were considered lower bounds and underestimates. Because donor CMV infection status was unknown, age-related changes in expanded clonotypes were potentially confounded. Compared with the aged group, more naive CD4+ T cells, fewer expanded clones and increased TCR diversity were shown by the long-lived group, suggesting age selection.

With regard to this clonotype: This receptor's antigen is unknown. No much larger clonotype is one base removed from it; base qualities were not supplied.

The library was obtained by 5' RACE. These reads were obtained on an Illumina HiSeq 2500. A second roughly 6 to 12 cycle PCR used a sample-barcoded 5' primer and a J-beta primer mix. A unique molecular identifier was introduced onto each TCR beta cDNA molecule by a template-switch 5' adaptor carrying 12 random nucleotides. Each sample yielded at least 2.5 million CDR3-containing paired-end reads. The Mint cDNA synthesis kit, primed by a TRBC-specific oligonucleotide, was used to synthesize first-strand cDNA from all RNA. After uracil-DNA glycosylase treatment, a first 18-cycle PCR used universal primers M1SS and BC2_uni_R on all cDNA. As for the original processing: For normalization, 1 million high-quality reads, each with a distinct molecular identifier, were randomly selected from each sample. Reads with shared molecular identifiers were discarded instead of being binned into consensus sequences. MiTCR, run with a Q25 quality threshold and the strictest error-elimination algorithm, handled CDR3 identification, clonotype clustering and error correction. A nonparametric unseen species model with Euler transformation was used to estimate lower-bound total TCR beta diversity. TCRdb applied fastp at Q25 and MiXCR to the public reads, then kept only in-frame beta chains. Rows merge per CDR3 protein into single entries with the most common DNA and genes. TCRdb, rather than the study authors, made the V and J calls. The sample includes about 1.1 million distinct CDR3 sequences, with roughly two fifths observed a single time. The ten largest clones represent less than 15% of the sample.

The cysteine opens and the phenylalanine closes a CDR3 of 19 amino acids. The sequence is cut down to CDR3 DNA, 57 bases in frame from base 1. V is pruned by 6 bases and J by 0 bases, leaving 14 bases of the junction without a gene match. The donors were roughly 39 Caucasian individuals from Russia, aged about 6 to 95 years, who were systemically healthy. Each donor gave roughly 9.5 milliliters of peripheral blood, collected into EDTA-treated Vacutainer tubes. PBMCs were isolated by Ficoll-Paque density-gradient centrifugation, with at least 6.5 million obtained per sample. Trizol reagent was used to extract total RNA from the PBMCs, yielding at least 5 micrograms per sample. For every donor, flow cytometry on a PBMC aliquot measured the percentage of naive CD45RAhigh/CD27high T cells.

This TCR derives from a young man in good health. The chain uses TRBV12-3 or TRBV12-4 and TRBJ1-4, with TRBD1 matching 9 junction bases. Source material: blood. The CDR3 region reads CASSPPFGTGFPTNEKLFF. The DNA sequence reads TGTGCCAGCAGCCCGCCCTTCGGGACAGGGTTTCCAACTAATGAAAAACTGTTTTTT.